This TCR beta chain was documented in a study of cytomegalovirus exposure and HLA in healthy donors. CDR3 length equals 16 residues. The V gene lost 3 bases and the J gene lost 0 bases, with 13 bases spanning the gap. CDR1 and CDR2 from the germline V gene are SGHNT and YYREEE (reference sequence). This clone was seen only a few times. The target antigen is unknown. Study results and caveats: It was approximately 160 TCR beta chains that were listed as cytomegalovirus-associated.

Amplification used 60 Vbeta primers and 13 Jbeta primers. The method was immunoSEQ multiplex PCR; TCRdb's version includes in-frame clones alone and lacks a portion of them. The repertoire holds around 150,000 clones, over 70% seen once, with about 5% in the top ten. Sequenced input: PBMCs. The chain employs TRBV5-4 and TRBJ1-3; a weak D match, TRBD1 (6 bases). The sequence was obtained from a male donor in good health and CMV-seronegative. In DNA form, the CDR3 reads TGTGCCAGCAGCTACAATGGACAGTTCTCTGGAAACACCATATATTTT. Amino acids: CASSYNGQFSGNTIYF.